These 29 T cell receptor beta chains came from one sample sequenced in a study of blood T cell repertoires in COVID-19 (dated by TCRdb to between 2020 and 2021). The library was generated by the immunoSEQ multiplex PCR assay. TCRdb obtained this table from immuneACCESS and retained in-frame rearrangements with V and J assigned. These tables miss some clones; where compared with another copy, unresolved V genes account for less than half of the shortfall, and the remainder is unexplained. The sample data list about 270,000 clones, and just under 90% of these were observed just once. The ten largest clones add up to 1.9% of the sample. The sequenced sample consisted of PBMCs or T cells enriched from blood (not recorded which). Receptors originate from a woman aged 60-75 years who had recovered from COVID-19.

The rearrangement uses TRBV5-1 and TRBJ1-4; D is ambiguous. CDR3 size: 16 residues. Germline CDR1 is SGHRS and CDR2 is YFSETQ. With 2 bases removed from V and 0 bases from J, the gap between germline ends came to 11 bases. CDR3 residues: CASSFRQASTNEKLFF. CDR3 DNA: TGCGCCAGCAGCTTCCGGCAGGCTTCAACTAATGAAAAACTGTTTTTT.

J is TRBJ2-7 and V is TRBV28, with 7 bases lining up with TRBD1. V dropped 5 bases and J dropped 4; count of bases not matched to a gene: 8. CDR3 length equals 14 residues. Germline V gives CDR1 MDHEN, CDR2 SYDVKM. CDR3 nucleotide sequence: TGTGCCAGCAGTATTCGGCAGGGGGTTTACGAGCAGTACTTC. Its translation is CASSIRQGVYEQYF. The full variable domain, rest sourced from reference TRBV28 and TRBJ2-7, is DVKVTQSSRYLVKRTGEKVFLECVQDMDHENMFWYRQDPGLGLRLIYFSYDVKMKEKGDIPEGYSVSREKKERFSLILESASTNQTSMYLCASSIRQGVYEQYFGPGTRLTVT.

The rearrangement joins TRBV19 to TRBJ1-5; D is unclear. V was clipped by 2 bases and J by 6 bases, with 8 bases between them. Germline CDR1 reads LNHDA; CDR2 reads SQIVND (reference sequence). The CDR3 totals 13 residues. Written as DNA, the CDR3 is TGTGCCAGTAGTATATCCCCAGGTCAGCCCCAGCATTTT. The encoded protein is CASSISPGQPQHF.

The CDR3, as DNA: TGTGCCAGCAGCTTATCTCGGCGCGGACAAGAGACCCAGTACTTC. Translating it yields CASSLSRRGQETQYF. The chain links TRBV7-6 to TRBJ2-5; D is unclear. CDR3 length: 15 amino acids. V was clipped by 2 bases and J by 2 bases, with 12 bases between them. Looked up from germline, CDR1 is SGHVS and CDR2 is FNYEAQ.

The chain carries TRBV9 and TRBJ2-7; perhaps TRBD1 as D (6 bases). The V gene lost 3 bases and the J gene lost 6 bases, with 16 bases spanning the gap. CDR1 is SGDLS and CDR2 is YYNGEE in the germline V gene. The CDR3 loop spans 14 amino acids. The CDR3 protein is CASSGDAQGREQYF. The DNA of the CDR3 is TGTGCCAGCAGCGGGGATGCACAGGGTCGCGAGCAGTACTTC.

This rearrangement joins TRBV11-3 to TRBJ2-1; the match to TRBD2 covers 7 bases. Trimming removed 5 bases from V and 3 bases from J; junction bases left unmatched: 13. The length of the CDR3 is 17 residues. The germline V gene encodes CDR1 SGHNT and CDR2 YENEEA. The CDR3, as DNA: TGTGCCAGCAGCACCCCGTGGTGGGAGGGGAACTACAATGAGCAGTTCTTC. Translation: CASSTPWWEGNYNEQFF.

This clone was detected only once. The chain carries TRBV7-6 and TRBJ2-5; 11 bases agree with TRBD2. The V segment lost 4 bases and the J segment 1 base; nucleotides outside the gene matches: 5. This CDR3 comprises 16 residues. Germline CDR1 is SGHVS and CDR2 is FNYEAQ. This CDR3 is CASSSTSGIFQETQYF. The CDR3 DNA reads TGTGCCAGCAGCTCGACTAGCGGGATCTTCCAAGAGACCCAGTACTTC.

This rearrangement joins TRBV29-1 to TRBJ2-2, with D possibly matching TRBD2 (5 bases). The V end lost 0 bases, the J end lost 7 bases, and 12 bases lay between the germline ends. The germline gives CDR1 SQVTM, CDR2 ANQGSEA. The CDR3 length is 14 residues. CDR3 coding DNA: TGCAGCGTTGAAGAACAACCCGGGGACGGGGAGCTGTTTTTT. Encoded protein: CSVEEQPGDGELFF.

The CDR3 spells CASSPEGGFSTDTQYF. The DNA for the CDR3 is TGTGCCAGCAGCCCCGAGGGGGGGTTCAGCACAGATACGCAGTATTTT. This sequence joins TRBV13 and TRBJ2-3; D might be TRBD2 (7 bases). The CDR3 is made up of 16 amino acids. Germline V CDR1 and CDR2: PRHDT, FYEKMQ (reference sequence). Trimming pared 5 bases from V and 0 bases from J, leaving 15 bases between. The whole variable domain, filled in from reference TRBV13 and TRBJ2-3, reads AAGVIQSPRHLIKEKRETATLKCYPIPRHDTVYWYQQGPGQDPQFLISFYEKMQSDKGSIPDRFSAQQFSDYHSELNMSSLELGDSALYFCASSPEGGFSTDTQYFGPGTRLTVL.

CDR3 nucleotides: TGTGCCAGCACGGCTAGCGGGAGCATGGGAGAGACCCAGTACTTC. Translating it yields CASTASGSMGETQYF. The chain links TRBV6-4 to TRBJ2-5; 10 positions agree with TRBD2. The CDR3 covers 15 residues. CDR1 is MRHNA, CDR2 SNTAGT, per germline. The V gene end was trimmed by 7 bases and the J gene end by 4 bases; junction bases not matched to a gene: 9.

The rearrangement joins TRBV7-2 to TRBJ1-1, with D perhaps TRBD1 (5 bases). Trimming removed 2 bases from V and 6 bases from J, with 10 bases in between. Per the germline V gene, CDR1 is SGHTA and CDR2 is FQGNSA. CDR3 size: 13 residues. CDR3 coding DNA: TGTGCCAGCAGCTTATTCAGGGAACCTGAAGCTTTCTTT. Residues: CASSLFREPEAFF.

This clone is a singleton in its sample. This rearrangement joins TRBV2 to TRBJ2-1; D unresolved. This CDR3 region has 13 residues. V lost 4 bases to trimming and J lost 5 bases, with 9 bases between them. In germline, CDR1 is SNHLY, CDR2 FYNNEI. CDR3 sequence (DNA): TGTGCCAGCAGTGTGATGGAGAACAATGAGCAGTTCTTC. Protein sequence: CASSVMENNEQFF.

In its sample, this clone was seen once. The chain combines TRBV4-1 with TRBJ2-7, with D maybe TRBD2 (5 bases). Germline CDR1 is MGHRA and CDR2 is YSYEKL. V was trimmed by 2 bases and J by 5 bases, leaving 13 bases between them. The CDR3 is 14 residues long. The DNA for the CDR3 is TGCGCCAGCAGCCAATCGCTAGCAAGGGACGAGCAGTACTTC. Translation: CASSQSLARDEQYF.

In DNA, the CDR3 is TGTGCCAGCAGCGGACCTGGACAGCCCAATGGCTACACCTTC. Protein: CASSGPGQPNGYTF. The chain has TRBV9 and TRBJ1-2, with a weak D call TRBD1 (6 bases). Germline V CDR1 and CDR2: SGDLS, YYNGEE. Trimming pared 3 bases from V and 6 bases from J, leaving 15 bases between. This CDR3 region has 14 residues.

The chain is built from TRBV7-2 and TRBJ2-6; weak D call: TRBD1 (6 bases). V lost 4 bases, J lost 12 bases, and 13 bases lay in between. CDR1 is SGHTA and CDR2 is FQGNSA in the germline V gene. The length of the CDR3 is 13 residues. DNA for the CDR3: TGTGCCAGCAGCTCCAGGGGTCCCTCCGTCCTGACTTTC. Translation: CASSSRGPSVLTF.

The V gene is TRBV30, the J gene TRBJ2-7, with D tentatively TRBD2 (5 bases). Germline CDR1 GTSNPN, CDR2 SVGIG (reference sequence). The CDR3 is 11 residues long. V was cut by 1 base and J by 5 bases, with 6 bases left in between. DNA of the CDR3: TGTGCCTGGAGTGCGGGGAACGAGCAGTACTTC. This gives the protein CAWSAGNEQYF.

The DNA of the CDR3 is TGTGCCAGCAGTTTAGACGGGATGACCCAGTACTTC. This translates into CASSLDGMTQYF. The rearrangement uses TRBV28 and TRBJ2-5; TRBD2 might be the D (5 bases). The CDR3 covers 12 residues. CDR1 is MDHEN and CDR2 is SYDVKM in the germline V gene. Trimming left V 2 bases short and J 7 bases short, with 8 bases between. Full variable domain (missing parts from reference TRBV28 and TRBJ2-5): DVKVTQSSRYLVKRTGEKVFLECVQDMDHENMFWYRQDPGLGLRLIYFSYDVKMKEKGDIPEGYSVSREKKERFSLILESASTNQTSMYLCASSLDGMTQYFGPGTRLLVL.

The V gene is TRBV5-1, the J gene TRBJ1-3; a possible D gene is TRBD1 (6 bases). This CDR3 region has 15 residues. Trimming cost V 4 bases and J 8 bases, with 19 bases left between them. CDR1 and CDR2 (germline): SGHRS, YFSETQ. CDR3 residues: CASSPGQPEQDTIYF. The CDR3, as DNA: TGCGCCAGCAGCCCCGGACAGCCCGAACAGGACACCATATATTTT.

This clone showed up just once. V gene TRBV3-1 (or the pseudogene TRBV3-2) combines with J gene TRBJ2-5; 7 bases fit TRBD2. The CDR3 consists of 14 residues. J gave up 1 base and V 6 bases, and 5 bases lay outside the gene matches. CDR1 is LGHDT, CDR2 YNNKEL, per germline (reference sequence). The CDR3 protein is CASRGGRGQETQYF. As DNA, the CDR3 is TGTGCCAGCAGGGGGGGGAGGGGCCAAGAGACCCAGTACTTC.

The chain links TRBV7-9 to TRBJ2-7; perhaps TRBD2 as D (6 bases). Germline V lookup: CDR1 SEHNR, CDR2 FQNEAQ (reference sequence). Trimming removed 5 bases at V and 5 bases at J, with 7 bases between. This CDR3 region has 11 residues. The CDR3 sequence is CASSRGNEQYF. The CDR3 DNA is TGTGCCAGCAGCCGGGGGAACGAGCAGTACTTC.

This clone was detected only a few times. The V and J genes are TRBV11-2 and TRBJ2-7; 15 positions match TRBD2. Germline V gives CDR1 SGHAT, CDR2 FQNNGV. This CDR3 is 15 amino acids long. Trimming at V came to 4 bases and at J to 9 bases, leaving 7 bases not matched to a gene. The CDR3 is CASSSWTSGGARQYF. The DNA of the CDR3 is TGTGCCAGCAGCTCTTGGACTAGCGGGGGGGCCAGGCAGTACTTC.

This chain links TRBV11-3 with TRBJ1-6; possibly TRBD1 for D (6 bases). Germline lookup yields CDR1 SGHNT and CDR2 YENEEA. Trimming cost V 1 base and J 12 bases, with 10 bases left between them. The CDR3 contains 13 residues. CDR3 DNA sequence: TGTGCCAGCAGCTTAGCTTGGGACAAACCCCTCCACTTT. Protein: CASSLAWDKPLHF.

The CDR3 loop reads CASRSDTQNTGELFF. The CDR3 DNA reads as TGTGCCAGCAGGTCGGACACACAGAACACCGGGGAGCTGTTTTTT. This chain links TRBV25-1 with TRBJ2-2; a possible D gene is TRBD1 (5 bases). CDR1 is MGHDK, CDR2 SYGVNS, per germline. The germline V and J ends were trimmed by 6 bases and 1 base, with 12 bases remaining between them. This CDR3 comprises 15 residues.

The chain carries TRBV7-3 and TRBJ1-1; D remains unclear. The CDR3 has 15 residues. The V gene's germline CDR1 is SGHTA and CDR2 FQGTGA. V lost 4 bases and J 2 bases, leaving 14 bases between the germline ends. The CDR3, as DNA: TGTGCCAGCAGCTCCCGGGATGGAAGAAACACTGAAGCTTTCTTT. Translated, it gives CASSSRDGRNTEAFF.

This clone was seen a handful of times. This chain connects TRBV5-5 to TRBJ1-2, with TRBD1 matching 7 bases. With 4 bases clipped from V and 5 bases from J, the junction kept 5 bases outside the gene matches. The CDR3 length is 13 residues. Germline assignment: CDR1 SGHKS and CDR2 YYEKEE (reference sequence). CDR3 amino acids: CASSATGLYGYTF. DNA of the CDR3: TGTGCCAGCAGCGCGACAGGGTTGTATGGCTACACCTTC.

The rearrangement uses TRBV2 and TRBJ2-7; D remains ambiguous. This CDR3 has 13 amino acids. Germline V gene sequence: CDR1 SNHLY, CDR2 FYNNEI. V was clipped by 8 bases and J by 0 bases, with 11 bases between them. CDR3 in DNA: TGTGCCAGCGAGGCCCCCAGCTCCTACGAGCAGTACTTC. Translated, it gives CASEAPSSYEQYF.

This chain links TRBV5-4 with TRBJ2-7; perhaps TRBD1 as D (7 bases). Trimming stripped 4 bases from V and 5 bases from J, with 16 bases between. This CDR3 is 14 amino acids long. CDR1 and CDR2 from the germline V gene are SGHNT and YYREEE (reference sequence). CDR3 sequence: CASSPRQGGDEQYF. CDR3 DNA: TGTGCCAGCAGCCCTCGACAGGGAGGCGACGAGCAGTACTTC.

This chain connects TRBV19 to TRBJ2-1; weak D call: TRBD2 (6 bases). The CDR3 totals 12 residues. Looked up from germline, CDR1 is LNHDA and CDR2 is SQIVND (reference sequence). Trimming removed 4 bases at V and 7 bases at J, with 8 bases between. The CDR3 region is CASSRGVNEQFF. The CDR3 region has the DNA TGTGCCAGTAGTAGGGGGGTGAATGAGCAGTTCTTC.

The CDR3 here is CATSETPRGRGRELAGMRDEQYF. In nucleotides, the CDR3 is TGTGCCACCAGTGAGACCCCTCGGGGCAGGGGGCGCGAGCTAGCGGGAATGCGCGACGAGCAGTACTTC. The rearrangement joins TRBV24-1 to TRBJ2-7, with D tentatively TRBD2 (9 bases). The CDR3 has 23 residues. Germline assignment: CDR1 KGHDR and CDR2 SFDVKD. Trimming cost V 4 bases and J 5 bases, with 41 bases left between them.